Given below is one T cell receptor beta chain in context. Its antigen remains unidentified. No clone much larger than this one lies a single base away; base qualities are absent. The treatment or condition label corresponds to: 19 received Ad26.COV2.S at low or high dose, single or two shots; about 5 received placebo; per-sample allocation not given. Repertoires of vaccine and placebo recipients were sequenced from samples taken on day 63 after the first injection. In Cohort 1b, roughly 25 adults aged 18-55 years were enrolled at a single site in Boston, USA, between 29 July and 7 August 2020. As a vaccine, Ad26.COV2.S was a replication-incompetent adenovirus type 26 vector that expressed a prefusion-stabilized SARS-CoV-2 spike protein derived from the original Wuhan strain. The data originate from a study of Ad26.COV2.S vaccination and SARS-CoV-2 variants (dated by TCRdb to the early 2020s). Background on the whole study: Donors in the vaccine arm were drawn from COV1001, a phase I-IIa trial of Ad26.COV2.S in healthy adults that was multicentre, randomized, double-blind and placebo-controlled. Investigators remained blinded to trial group allocation during experiments and outcome assessment. Trial participants were randomized into five groups of five, in which low-dose or high-dose Ad26.COV2.S was given once or twice, or placebo was given on both occasions. Ad26.COV2.S was administered intramuscularly at a dose of 5x10^10 or 1x10^11 viral particles, either as one shot or as two shots given 56 days apart. Sequencing of the TCRbeta repertoire served to evaluate the specificity and breadth of SARS-CoV-2-reactive T cell receptors following Ad26.COV2.S vaccination. The TCR-sequenced set comprised around 32 samples: roughly 19 Ad26.COV2.S vaccine recipients, 5 placebo recipients and 8 SARS-CoV-2 convalescent individuals. Results and caveats for the whole study, not just this receptor: It was noted by the authors that total T cell responses may have been underestimated by the TCR breadth and depth analyses. Non-spike TCR breadth was comparable between vaccine and placebo recipients, consistent with the vaccine containing only spike. The study was not powered for comparison of responses between vaccine doses or regimens. Spike-specific TCR breadth was higher in Ad26.COV2.S recipients than in placebo recipients (P = 0.0014). Substantial breadth of spike-specific CD8+ and CD4+ T cell responses was reported after vaccination.

The immunoSEQ Assay was used to sequence TCRbeta CDR3 regions. After extraction, genomic DNA underwent amplification by bias-controlled multiplex PCR, followed by high-throughput sequencing. The authors' analysis ran thus. To quantify the absolute abundance of each unique TCRbeta CDR3 region, sequences were collapsed and filtered. T cell fraction was estimated by normalizing TCRbeta template counts to usable DNA, which was measured by amplifying reference genes present in all nucleated cells. Repertoire TCRs were annotated as SARS-CoV-2-specific by exact matching of V gene, CDR3 amino acid sequence and J gene to a known reactive TCR set. The reference SARS-CoV-2 TCR set came from MIRA and was filtered for enrichment in COVID-19-positive ImmuneCODE repertoires, removing public or cross-reactive TCRs. Drawing on the MIRA antigens, annotated TCRs were analysed further at the level of specific ORF or position within ORF. Breadth was defined as annotated unique rearrangements over total unique productive rearrangements; depth was the summed frequency of those rearrangements. Group comparisons of TCR breadth used two-sided Wilcoxon rank-sum tests. TCRdb mirrors the immuneACCESS table, restricted to in-frame sequences. Some clones are absent from its copies; in checked studies, under half trace to an unresolved V gene, and the reason for the others is unknown. V and J calls and clone size are given by that table; D and trimming were obtained from the DNA. This sample holds 330,000 or so clones; roughly 90% were observed only once. The top ten constitute 5.5% of the sample.

The starting material was peripheral blood, obtained in a trial of Ad26.COV2.S vaccine versus placebo. This clonotype originated in a person between 18 and 65 years old who received the Ad26.COV2.S COVID-19 vaccine or a placebo.

The nucleotides read TGTGCCAGCAGCCCCTGGGGCAGGTCTACTAACTATGGCTACACCTTC. This encodes CASSPWGRSTNYGYTF. This chain is built from TRBV6-2 or TRBV6-3 and TRBJ1-2; TRBD1 is possibly the D segment (5 matching bases). V and J lose 6 bases and 0 bases, and a span of 17 bases separates them. Per the germline V gene, MNHEY is the CDR1 and SVGEGT is the CDR2. From the cysteine up to the phenylalanine, the CDR3 has a length of 16 residues. Just the 48-base CDR3 DNA is kept, in frame starting at base 1.